The 11 T cell receptor beta chains presented below share a single source sample, sequenced in a study of molecular identifiers for immune sequencing clone quantification (dated by TCRdb to between 2018 and 2020). Library construction relied on PCR. These reads were obtained on a NextSeq 500. TCRdb passed the public sequencing reads through fastp at Q25 and MiXCR, retaining productive beta sequences. Rows are combined by CDR3 protein, so each entry shows the most common genes and DNA. This sample holds roughly 630,000 distinct CDR3 sequences; 25% were observed only once. The top ten constitute about 0.73% of the sample. The sample comprised naive CD8+ T cells from blood, with Jurkat cell RNA spiked in. What this sample's cell subset or site label stands for: FACS-sorted CD8+CD4-CCR7+CD45RA+ naive T cells. These TCRs come from a human donor in good health. Some libraries in this study had Jurkat cell RNA spiked in.

This clonotype was recorded many times. This chain uses TRBV6-6 with TRBJ1-4; D unresolved. Germline lookup yields CDR1 MNHNY and CDR2 SVGAGI (reference sequence). Trimming shortened V by 3 bases and J by 0 bases, and 8 bases separated the two germline ends. The CDR3 runs to 15 residues. The CDR3 DNA follows: TGTGCCAGCAGTTATTCGTCAGCAACTAATGAAAAACTGTTTTTT. Encoded protein: CASSYSSATNEKLFF.

This clonotype was seen just once. A much larger clone lies one base from this, so it may be a read error. The V and J genes are TRBV12-3 or TRBV12-4 and TRBJ2-7; D not certain. Trimming removed 6 bases from V and 0 bases from J, with 15 bases in between. This CDR3 has 15 residues. This CDR3 reads CASRHGGLDSYEQYF. In DNA form, the CDR3 reads TGTGCCAGCAGGCACGGTGGGCTCGACTCCTACGAGCAGTACTTC.

This clonotype was counted at least ten times. The chain uses TRBV4-1 and TRBJ2-7; D call uncertain. Between the trimmed V and J ends, which lost 1 base and 3 bases, there was a span of 7 bases. The CDR3 contains 13 residues. The V gene's germline CDR1 is MGHRA and CDR2 YSYEKL. The CDR3 DNA reads as TGCGCCAGCAGCCAAGTGCTGGACTACGAGCAGTACTTC. This translates into CASSQVLDYEQYF.

The chain recombines TRBV20-1 with TRBJ2-7; 7 nucleotides line up with TRBD1. Germline CDR1 DFQATT, CDR2 SNEGSKA (reference sequence). CDR3 length equals 16 residues. The V gene end was trimmed by 0 bases and the J gene end by 3 bases; junction bases not matched to a gene: 11. This CDR3 reads CSAREPGQTSGYEQYF. The CDR3 DNA reads TGCAGTGCTAGAGAGCCGGGACAGACCTCTGGCTACGAGCAGTACTTC.

About this clonotype itself: A junction end diverges from the germline sequence, so it may reflect a read error. The V call is TRBV6-6, the J call TRBJ1-2, with D uncertain. Germline values: CDR1 MNHNY, CDR2 SVGAGI (reference sequence). The CDR3 runs to 14 residues. CDR3 sequence: CASSYRDTDYAYTF. The CDR3 coding sequence is TGTGCCAGCAGTTACCGCGACACTGACTATGCCTACACCTTC.

This clonotype was counted many times. This chain joins TRBV5-1 and TRBJ2-3; D might be TRBD2 (5 bases). The CDR3 is 14 amino acids. Trimming took 0 bases from V and 6 from J, leaving 11 bases between them. Looked up from germline, CDR1 is SGHRS and CDR2 is YFSETQ. CDR3 protein: CASSLETGIDTQYF. In DNA, the CDR3 is TGCGCCAGCAGCTTGGAAACGGGAATCGATACGCAGTATTTT. Looking up the rest from reference TRBV5-1 and TRBJ2-3 gives the full variable domain: KAGVTQTPRYLIKTRGQQVTLSCSPISGHRSVSWYQQTPGQGLQFLFEYFSETQRNKGNFPGRFSGRQFSNSRSEMNVSTLELGDSALYLCASSLETGIDTQYFGPGTRLTVL.

This clonotype was found many times. This rearrangement joins TRBV5-6 to TRBJ1-2; unclear D gene. V gave up 7 bases and J gave up 3 bases, with 13 bases separating them. Germline lookup yields CDR1 SGHDT and CDR2 YYEEEE. The CDR3 is 13 amino acids. The CDR3 DNA follows: TGTGCCAGCGGTTCAGGATCGTACTATGGCTACACCTTC. Its translation: CASGSGSYYGYTF.

This clonotype was counted between two and nine times. The chain uses TRBV3-1 and TRBJ1-2; D not certain. Trimming pared 0 bases from V and 2 bases from J, leaving 13 bases between. This CDR3 is built from 16 residues. Germline V lookup: CDR1 LGHDT, CDR2 YNNKEL (reference sequence). In DNA form, the CDR3 reads TGTGCCAGCAGCCAAGATCTAAGGGCGGAGAACTATGGCTACACCTTC. Protein product: CASSQDLRAENYGYTF.

Notes on this clonotype: A much larger clone sits a single nucleotide away, making a read error possible. The chain is built from TRBV6-5 and TRBJ2-5, with D maybe TRBD1 (6 bases). V was clipped by 11 bases and J by 4 bases, with 23 bases between them. The CDR3 runs 15 residues. The germline V gene encodes CDR1 MNHEY and CDR2 SVGAGI. The DNA for the CDR3 is TGTGCCGCATGCTGTTCAACAGGGCCCGCAGAGACCCAGTACTTC. The encoded protein is CAACCSTGPAETQYF.

A word on this clonotype: A much larger clone differs from this one at a single base, so this may be a read error. The missing conserved phenylalanine or tryptophan at the end of this CDR3 makes a read error likely. V is TRBV7-9 and J is TRBJ1-1; D is possibly TRBD1 (5 bases). Germline values: CDR1 SEHNR, CDR2 FQNEAQ (reference sequence). The V end lost 6 bases, the J end lost 5 bases, and 19 bases lay between the germline ends. CDR3 length: 15 residues. The CDR3 region is CASSGNRSPRTEAFS. CDR3 nucleotide sequence: TGTGCCAGCAGTGGGAACAGGTCGCCGAGGACTGAAGCTTTCTCT.

This clonotype appeared a few times. The V gene is TRBV7-6, the J gene TRBJ2-6; tentatively, D is TRBD1 or TRBD2 (5 bases each). This CDR3 is 21 amino acids long. V lost 4 bases to trimming and J lost 0 bases, with 25 bases between them. CDR1 is SGHVS and CDR2 is FNYEAQ in the germline V gene. The CDR3 DNA reads as TGTGCCAGCAGCTCACAGCTACGGGGCCTAGCTGAATACTCTGGGGCCAACGTCCTGACTTTC. Translation gives CASSSQLRGLAEYSGANVLTF.